Listed below are T cell receptor beta chains from one sample, sequenced in a study of cytomegalovirus exposure and HLA in healthy donors. Sequencing was performed with immunoSEQ multiplex PCR; in TCRdb, only in-frame clones are kept and a portion is missing. The table shows about 120,000 clones, with around 80% occurring only once. The sequenced material came from PBMCs. These receptors were obtained from a man aged 30-40 years in good health and CMV-seropositive. The CDR3 runs from the conserved cysteine through the conserved F or W. A D gene is named only where the DNA matches it firmly. Not every row has a clone size; where given, it reads once, few, many or a size class.

abundance	v_gene	j_gene	d_gene	CDR3aa	CDR3nt
few	TRBV7-8	TRBJ1-3	.	CASSLARMAERGINTIYF	TGTGCCAGCAGCTTAGCGCGGATGGCGGAGAGGGGGATAAACACCATATATTTT
few	TRBV19	TRBJ2-7	.	CASSTTPDRHEQYF	TGTGCCAGTAGTACCACTCCGGACAGACACGAGCAGTACTTC
.	TRBV6-1	TRBJ2-1	.	CASSSTSLNEQFF	TGTGCCAGCAGTTCTACTAGCCTAAATGAGCAGTTCTTC
few	TRBV28	TRBJ1-1	.	CASSLVLRDTEAFF	TGTGCCAGCAGTTTAGTTTTGCGGGACACTGAAGCTTTCTTT
.	TRBV2	TRBJ2-3	TRBD2	CASRPLAGASDTQYF	TGTGCCAGCAGGCCTCTAGCGGGGGCTAGCGATACGCAGTATTTT
.	TRBV5-1	TRBJ1-6	.	CASSLSRDSPLHF	TGCGCCAGCAGCTTGTCACGGGATTCACCCCTCCACTTT
.	TRBV27	TRBJ1-1	TRBD1	CASSSSRTGLIMRTEAFF	TGTGCCAGCAGTTCTAGCCGGACAGGGCTTATTATGAGGACTGAAGCTTTCTTT
.	TRBV7-9	TRBJ2-7	TRBD2	CASSLSGTSGGSGSYEQYF	TGTGCCAGCAGCCTATCCGGGACTAGCGGGGGGAGCGGAAGCTACGAGCAGTACTTC
.	TRBV7-9	TRBJ2-7	TRBD2	CSSSSGGTSTYEQYF	TGTTCCAGCAGCTCGGGGGGGACCTCAACCTACGAGCAGTACTTC
.	TRBV30	TRBJ2-7	.	CAWSVGAGSSYEQYF	TGTGCCTGGAGTGTAGGGGCGGGGAGCTCCTACGAGCAGTACTTC
.	TRBV7-9	TRBJ2-2	.	CASSPVGDTGELFF	TGTGCCAGCAGCCCCGTCGGAGACACCGGGGAGCTGTTTTTT
few	TRBV2	TRBJ1-4	.	CASSPVREKLFF	TGTGCCAGCAGCCCGGTGAGAGAAAAACTGTTTTTT
.	TRBV7-7	TRBJ2-1	TRBD1	CASSLEPGQENEQFF	TGTGCCAGCAGCTTAGAACCGGGACAGGAGAATGAGCAGTTCTTC
.	TRBV2	TRBJ2-3	TRBD2	CASRQLAGVTDTQYF	TGTGCCAGCAGGCAACTAGCGGGGGTCACAGATACGCAGTATTTT
.	TRBV2	TRBJ2-1	TRBD2	CASSGGLAISLGNEQFF	TGTGCCAGCAGTGGTGGACTAGCGATATCCCTTGGTAATGAGCAGTTCTTC
.	TRBV5-1	TRBJ1-5	.	CASSLSAGDVQPQHF	TGCGCCAGCAGCTTGTCGGCAGGGGATGTTCAGCCCCAGCATTTT
.	TRBV9	TRBJ2-2	TRBD1	CASSTQGRDTGELFF	TGTGCCAGCAGCACACAGGGGCGGGACACCGGGGAGCTGTTTTTT
.	TRBV18	TRBJ2-5	.	CASSPPGTGSETQYF	TGTGCCAGCTCACCACCTGGAACAGGTTCAGAGACCCAGTACTTC
.	TRBV7-2	TRBJ2-5	TRBD1	CASSQMTGRGQETQYF	TGTGCCAGCAGCCAAATGACAGGGAGAGGTCAAGAGACCCAGTACTTC
few	TRBV4-3	TRBJ2-1	TRBD2	CASSGSSGGREQFF	TGCGCCAGCAGTGGGTCCAGCGGGGGCCGTGAGCAGTTCTTC
.	TRBV9	TRBJ2-6	.	CASSTTGGRSGANVLTF	TGTGCCAGCAGCACGACGGGGGGCCGCTCTGGGGCCAACGTCCTGACTTTC
.	TRBV7-8	TRBJ2-3	.	CASSRVWGRTDTQYF	TGTGCCAGCAGCCGAGTCTGGGGGAGGACAGATACGCAGTATTTT
few	TRBV10-3	TRBJ2-5	TRBD2	CAIYLGGETQYF	TGTGCCATCTATCTGGGGGGGGAGACCCAGTACTTC
few	TRBV5-1	TRBJ1-1	.	CASSFGETEAFF	TGCGCCAGCAGCTTTGGGGAGACTGAAGCTTTCTTT
.	TRBV7-3	TRBJ2-3	.	CASSFGGRADTQYF	TGTGCCAGCAGCTTCGGGGGGCGGGCAGATACGCAGTATTTT
.	TRBV2	TRBJ2-3	TRBD2	CASSERAGGADTQYF	TGTGCCAGCAGTGAACGAGCGGGGGGCGCAGATACGCAGTATTTT
.	TRBV27	TRBJ1-1	.	CASSLGDAEAFF	TGTGCCAGCAGTTTGGGCGACGCTGAAGCTTTCTTT
.	TRBV13	TRBJ2-5	TRBD2	CASSSGLAGVQETQYF	TGTGCCAGCAGCTCTGGACTAGCGGGGGTACAAGAGACCCAGTACTTC
.	TRBV16	TRBJ1-5	TRBD1	CASSRDRDQPQHF	TGTGCCAGCAGCCGCGACAGGGATCAGCCCCAGCATTTT
.	TRBV6-6	TRBJ1-1	.	CASSYSSGGVRAEAFF	TGTGCCAGCAGTTACTCGTCGGGGGGTGTTCGCGCTGAAGCTTTCTTT
few	TRBV10-1	TRBJ2-5	TRBD2	CASSEGKAGGPETQYF	TGCGCCAGCAGTGAAGGCAAAGCGGGGGGTCCGGAGACCCAGTACTTC
few	TRBV9	TRBJ1-6	.	CASSVEGGKSPLHF	TGTGCCAGCAGCGTTGAAGGGGGAAAATCACCCCTCCACTTT
.	TRBV12-5	TRBJ2-7	TRBD2	CASGLSNSGTSGGAYEQYF	TGTGCTAGTGGTTTGTCTAACTCCGGGACTAGCGGGGGGGCCTACGAGCAGTACTTC
.	TRBV14	TRBJ2-1	TRBD1	CASSPGQSYNEQFF	TGTGCCAGCAGCCCGGGACAGTCCTACAATGAGCAGTTCTTC
.	TRBV6-1	TRBJ1-1	.	CASTASRNTEAFF	TGTGCCAGCACCGCCTCGAGGAACACTGAAGCTTTCTTT
.	TRBV2	TRBJ2-7	.	CASRLAQAGEQYF	TGTGCCAGCAGGCTAGCCCAGGCGGGCGAGCAGTACTTC
.	TRBV7-2	TRBJ1-5	.	CASSPSREGSYSNQPQHF	TGTGCCAGCTCCCCGTCAAGGGAGGGAAGCTATAGCAATCAGCCCCAGCATTTT
once	TRBV4-2	TRBJ2-3	.	CASSLSGGVTDTQYF	TGTGCCAGCAGCCTCAGCGGCGGGGTCACAGATACGCAGTATTTT
.	TRBV5-1	TRBJ1-1	TRBD1	CASTTGENTEAFF	TGCGCCAGCACGACAGGGGAGAACACTGAAGCTTTCTTT
few	TRBV4-1	TRBJ1-1	.	CASSQVFTSKNTEAFF	TGCGCCAGCAGCCAAGTGTTTACATCCAAGAACACTGAAGCTTTCTTT
.	TRBV2	TRBJ2-7	.	CASSESGLGAGNYEQYF	TGTGCCAGCAGTGAAAGCGGATTGGGCGCAGGAAACTACGAGCAGTACTTC
.	TRBV10-2	TRBJ2-5	TRBD2	CASSMSGGVQETQYF	TGCGCCAGCAGTATGAGCGGGGGAGTCCAAGAGACCCAGTACTTC
.	TRBV7-9	TRBJ1-2	.	CASSLAIDYGYTF	TGTGCCAGCAGCTTAGCAATCGACTATGGCTACACCTTC
.	TRBV28	TRBJ1-3	.	CASSIPTGIDRNTIYF	TGTGCCAGCAGTATACCGACAGGCATTGACAGAAACACCATATATTTT